Detailed here is one T cell receptor (beta chain). As yet, its antigen is unknown. These data belong to a study of vaccination effects on CD4 cells after COVID-19. Study background: Every participant took two doses of the BNT162b2 or mRNA-1273 vaccine.

Expansion with viral peptide pools was applied to antigen-specific CD4+ T cells by the ViraFEST assay prior to sequencing. Upon completion of 10 to 11 days in culture, CD4+ T cells were isolated. People in the vaccine group had not been infected with SARS-CoV-2 before, and their nucleocapsid antibodies were negative. Germline CDR1 is SGHRS and CDR2 is YFSETQ. The CDR3 loop spans 16 amino acids. Trimming removed 4 bases from V and 3 bases from J; junction bases left unmatched: 9. Overall study results and limits: Cross-reactivity toward common cold coronaviruses was confined to only 1 of 255 vaccine-induced clones in healthy vaccinees. Clones that were induced by infection or by vaccine showed marked contraction late after vaccination.

Assay: immunoSEQ multiplex PCR; the TCRdb copy retains only in-frame clones and omits some. Altogether 55,000 to 70,000 clones are present, roughly 80% being singletons, with the ten largest covering more than 2%. The rearrangement uses TRBV5-1 and TRBJ2-2; 7 bases match TRBD2. This receptor was taken from a human donor who received a COVID-19 vaccine. The sample in question was CD4+ T cells from PBMCs cultured with HCoV-229E spike peptides, obtained before COVID-19 vaccination. The CDR3 spells CASSPPGGLDTGELFF. In nucleotides, the CDR3 is TGCGCCAGCAGCCCCCCGGGGGGTCTAGACACCGGGGAGCTGTTTTTT.